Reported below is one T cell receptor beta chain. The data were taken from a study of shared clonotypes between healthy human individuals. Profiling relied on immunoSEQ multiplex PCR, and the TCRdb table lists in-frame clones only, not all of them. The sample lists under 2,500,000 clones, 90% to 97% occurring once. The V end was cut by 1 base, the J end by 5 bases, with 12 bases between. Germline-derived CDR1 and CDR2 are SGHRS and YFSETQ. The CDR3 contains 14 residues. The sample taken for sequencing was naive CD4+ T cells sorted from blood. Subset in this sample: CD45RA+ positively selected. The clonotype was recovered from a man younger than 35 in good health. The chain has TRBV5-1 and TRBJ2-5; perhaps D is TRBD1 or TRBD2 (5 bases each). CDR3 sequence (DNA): TGCGCCAGCAGCTTGATTACCAGGGAGGAGACCCAGTACTTC. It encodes CASSLITREETQYF.